The 4 T cell receptor beta chains below come from one sample, sequenced in a study of cytomegalovirus exposure and HLA in healthy donors. The PCR had 60 Vbeta and 13 Jbeta primers. Some clones are missing from TCRdb's copy, which holds only in-frame ones; the method was immunoSEQ multiplex PCR. The top ten hold 5.4% of the sample, which has about 170,000 clones, 73% seen once. Sequenced sample: PBMCs. The origin of the receptors is a woman aged 18-30 years in good health and CMV-seropositive.

This sequence joins TRBV6-6 and TRBJ2-5; D perhaps matches TRBD1 (5 bases). Near its end, the DNA agrees better with TRBJ2-7, so the J call may be wrong. The CDR3 totals 14 residues. CDR1 is MNHNY and CDR2 is SVGAGI in the germline V gene (reference sequence). The CDR3 sequence: CASTKGASNYEQYF. CDR3 in DNA: TGTGCCAGCACCAAAGGGGCTTCCAACTACGAGCAGTACTTC.

V gene TRBV5-1 combines with J gene TRBJ2-7; 10 bases map to TRBD1. J lost 4 bases, V lost 3 bases, and 7 bases had no gene match. There are 15 residues in the CDR3. Germline CDR1 reads SGHRS; CDR2 reads YFSETQ. The DNA of the CDR3 is TGCGCCAGCAGCTCGCGGGACAGGGGACAATACGAGCAGTACTTC. Its translation is CASSSRDRGQYEQYF.

This chain uses TRBV7-2 with TRBJ2-5; TRBD1 agrees at 9 bases. J lost 7 bases, V lost 4 bases, and 16 bases had no gene match. Germline V gene sequence: CDR1 SGHTA, CDR2 FQGNSA. This CDR3 region has 17 residues. Written as DNA, the CDR3 is TGTGCCAGCAGCTCAAGGCTGAGCGGACAGGGGCCGGCGACCCAGTACTTC. This codes for CASSSRLSGQGPATQYF.

Only one count was recorded for this clone. The chain couples TRBV6-5 to TRBJ1-1; no reliable D call. Trimming left V 4 bases short and J 8 bases short, with 17 bases between. The CDR3 is 14 residues long. Germline lookup yields CDR1 MNHEY and CDR2 SVGAGI. CDR3 region: CASSCSRLPEEAFF. The CDR3 DNA is TGTGCCAGCAGTTGCTCGAGGCTACCGGAAGAAGCTTTCTTT.